This T cell receptor beta chain was identified in a study of blood T cell repertoires in COVID-19 (dated by TCRdb to the early 2020s). For the study in its entirety: Collaborator samples came from the United States, Italy and Spain and covered acute and convalescent phases of COVID-19. The material from the prospective study consisted of cDNA or gDNA derived from T cells, B-cell-depleted T cells, or PBMCs. HLA class I and class II types, where available, came from metadata supplied by the sample provider rather than from assay-based typing. The dataset comprised deeply sampled blood TCRbeta repertoires from subjects exposed to, actively infected with, or recovered from COVID-19. The repertoires were released in a freely available public database intended as a resource for research on the immune response to SARS-CoV-2. The samples were drawn from two sources: the first 160 participants of the ongoing ImmuneRACE study, and 950 to 1,500 subjects contributed by 6 global collaborators. Sample metadata almost always included a de-identified subject ID, COVID-19 status, age in years and sex.

Collaborating institutions collected whole blood in K2EDTA tubes following their own protocols. For TCRbeta analysis, collaborators shipped samples as frozen whole blood, isolated PBMCs, or DNA extracted from either of those sample types. The CDR3 has 13 amino acids, counting the end cysteine and phenylalanine. Only the CDR3 region is kept as DNA, spanning 39 bases read in frame from base 1. CDR1 and CDR2, per the germline V gene, are KGHSH and LQKENI. V is pruned by 6 bases and J by 8 bases, leaving 9 bases of the junction without a gene match. Results the study describes overall, beyond this receptor: The amount of clinical and demographic metadata varied by source and participant and was provided uncurated.

The immunoSEQ Assay, a bias-controlled multiplex PCR, was used to amplify TCRbeta CDR3 regions from genomic DNA. Per the authors' processing: The number of nucleated cells in each sample was estimated by amplification of reference gene primers within the assay. To quantify the absolute abundance of each unique TCRbeta CDR3 rearrangement, sequence reads were collapsed and filtered. For each sample, productive Simpson clonality was calculated by taking the square root of Simpson's diversity index across productive rearrangements. What TCRdb holds here is the immuneACCESS table cut down to in-frame rearrangements. Part of the clones is not present; checked against another copy, under half of the missing clones reflect an unresolved V gene, and the others are unexplained. The V and J calls and clone size are taken from that table; D and trimming were inferred from the DNA. This sample is represented by 120,000 or so clones; roughly 85% of them were singletons. Approximately 30% of the sample is held by the ten biggest clonotypes.

Comments on this clone: No cognate antigen has been identified for it. No much larger clone is present one base from it, and per-base qualities are unavailable.

This receptor was obtained from a woman over 75 with acute or convalescent COVID-19. The specimen sequenced was peripheral blood. The rearrangement combines TRBV18 with TRBJ1-2, and 7 bases in between align with TRBD1. The DNA is TGTGCCAGCTCGGAAGACAGGGTAGAAGGCTACACCTTC. Its product reads: CASSEDRVEGYTF.